This TCR beta chain derives from a study of vaccination effects on CD4 cells after COVID-19. Study details: Early after vaccination, and again late, a few convalescent patients were sampled.

The method was immunoSEQ multiplex PCR; TCRdb's version includes in-frame clones alone and lacks a portion of them. The table includes roughly 30,000 clones, roughly four fifths detected once. Study-wide points: Few convalescent patients, and no early post-infection timepoints, were available to the study. Clones induced by infection and by vaccine showed marked clonal contraction late after vaccination.

Turning to this clone: Its antigen is currently unknown.

Germline CDR1 SGHRS, CDR2 YFSETQ. The CDR3 consists of 13 residues. The junction had 1 base not matched to a gene; V was cut back by 5 bases and J by 3 bases. The culture ran for approximately 10 days before CD4+ T cells were isolated. By PCR, the person was confirmed to have had SARS-CoV-2 infection between March and December 2020. All study participants received two doses of BNT162b2 or mRNA-1273 vaccine. Half-medium replacement with IL-2 medium occurred on days 3 and 7. The V call is TRBV5-1, the J call TRBJ2-2, with 7 bases aligning to TRBD1. This receptor was taken from a human donor who had a prior SARS-CoV-2 infection. Here the sequenced sample was CD4+ T cells from PBMCs cultured without peptide, taken after COVID-19 vaccination. CDR3 DNA sequence: TGCGCCAGCAGAGGACAGGACACCGGGGAGCTGTTTTTT. Translated: CASRGQDTGELFF.